This TCR beta chain was found in a study of blood T cell repertoires in COVID-19. Study summary: COVID-19 samples, acute and convalescent, were from the United States, Italy and Spain. From T cells, B-cell-depleted T cells, or PBMCs came the material, which was cDNA or gDNA.

Measured with immunoSEQ multiplex PCR; TCRdb has only the in-frame clones, and not every one. The sample contains approximately 190,000 clones, approximately 79% of which appear only once. Germline-derived CDR1 and CDR2 are MDHEN and SYDVKM. CDR3 length: 14 amino acids. With V trimmed by 8 bases and J by 4 bases, 6 bases remained unmatched. The sample was PBMCs or T cells enriched from blood (not recorded which). This sequence joins TRBV28 and TRBJ2-2; 8 nucleotides match TRBD2. The sequence came from a woman aged 60-75 years with acute COVID-19. CDR3 region: CASGSGGPTGELFF. CDR3 nucleotide sequence: TGTGCCAGCGGGTCGGGGGGGCCCACCGGGGAGCTGTTTTTT.